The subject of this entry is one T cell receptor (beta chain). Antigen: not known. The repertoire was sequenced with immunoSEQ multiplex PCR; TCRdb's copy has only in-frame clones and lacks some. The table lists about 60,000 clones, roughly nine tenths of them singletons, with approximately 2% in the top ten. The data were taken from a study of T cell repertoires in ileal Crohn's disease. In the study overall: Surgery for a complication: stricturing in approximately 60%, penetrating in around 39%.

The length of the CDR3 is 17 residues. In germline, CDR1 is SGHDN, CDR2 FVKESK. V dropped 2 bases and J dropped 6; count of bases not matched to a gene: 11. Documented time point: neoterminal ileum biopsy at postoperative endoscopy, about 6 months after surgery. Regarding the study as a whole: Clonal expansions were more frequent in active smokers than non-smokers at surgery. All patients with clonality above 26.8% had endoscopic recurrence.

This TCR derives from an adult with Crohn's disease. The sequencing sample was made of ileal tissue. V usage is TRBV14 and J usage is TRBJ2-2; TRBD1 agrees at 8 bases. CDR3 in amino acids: CASSQRPVGTGPGELFF. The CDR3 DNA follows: TGTGCCAGCAGCCAACGTCCGGTAGGGACAGGTCCCGGGGAGCTGTTTTTT. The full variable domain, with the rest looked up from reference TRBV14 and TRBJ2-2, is EAGVTQFPSHSVIEKGQTVTLRCDPISGHDNLYWYRRVMGKEIKFLLHFVKESKQDESGMPNNRFLAERTGGTYSTLKVQPAELEDSGVYFCASSQRPVGTGPGELFFGEGSRLTVL.